The 14 T cell receptor beta chains reported below all come from one sample, sequenced in a study of T-cell reconstitution after alpha-beta-depleted transplantation in children. Molecular barcoding with unique molecular identifiers was used for the TCRbeta library. TCRdb reprocessed the PCR reads with MiXCR, giving one entry per CDR3 protein. Among 200,000 to 250,000 distinct CDR3 sequences listed, around 7.8% were seen once. Sequencing was performed on PBMCs, mostly from graft donor cells, taken 180 days after TCRalphabeta/CD19-depleted stem cell transplant. These receptors were obtained from a male patient aged 5 to 17 who had a stem cell transplant for acute lymphoblastic leukemia, so the T cells may come from the graft donor.

This clonotype was recorded at least ten times. CDR3 coding DNA: TGTGCCTCGGGGGGGCTCAATCAGCCCCAGCATTTT. Translating gives CASGGLNQPQHF. This rearrangement joins TRBV28 to TRBJ1-5; tentatively, D is TRBD1 (6 bases). V shed 11 bases and J shed 3 bases, with 11 bases lying between them. Per the germline V gene, CDR1 is MDHEN and CDR2 is SYDVKM. The CDR3 runs 12 residues.

The sample holds many counts of this clonotype. The CDR3 reads CATAVSSYNSPLHF. CDR3 sequence (DNA): TGTGCCACAGCAGTGAGCTCCTATAATTCACCCCTCCACTTT. The V and J genes are TRBV2 and TRBJ1-6; no firm D call. This CDR3 is built from 14 residues. Trimming removed 10 bases from V and 0 bases from J, with 10 bases in between. Germline CDR1 SNHLY, CDR2 FYNNEI.

This clonotype was picked up many times. V usage is TRBV10-3 and J usage is TRBJ1-6; TRBD1 might be the D (6 bases). There are 12 residues in the CDR3. With 6 bases removed from V and 10 bases from J, the gap between germline ends came to 10 bases. CDR1 and CDR2 (germline): ENHRY, SYGVKD. The CDR3 protein is CAIRERGSPLHF. The CDR3 DNA reads TGTGCCATCAGGGAAAGGGGGTCACCCCTCCACTTT.

Comments on this clonotype: Since a much larger clone is just one base distant, this may be a read error. V is TRBV7-2 and J is TRBJ2-2; TRBD2 is a possible D gene (5 bases). The V gene lost 5 bases and the J gene lost 4 bases, with 14 bases spanning the gap. The CDR3 is 15 residues long. Germline CDR1 is SGHTA and CDR2 is FQGNSA. Here the CDR3 DNA reads TGTGCCAGCAGCGCCCGGGGAGCCGGCACCGGGGAGCTGTTTTTT. This encodes CASSARGAGTGELFF. The whole variable domain, filled in from reference TRBV7-2 and TRBJ2-2, reads GAGVSQSPSNKVTEKGKDVELRCDPISGHTALYWYRQSLGQGLEFLIYFQGNSAPDKSGLPSDRFSAERTGGSVSTLTIQRTQQEDSAVYLCASSARGAGTGELFFGEGSRLTVL.

This clonotype was counted many times. The rearrangement links TRBV28 to TRBJ2-7; 11 bases map to TRBD1. CDR1 and CDR2 from the germline V gene are MDHEN and SYDVKM. This CDR3 is 16 amino acids long. V shed 4 bases, J shed 1 base, and the junction held 6 bases outside the gene matches. The CDR3: CASSSPGQGGSYEQYF. The CDR3 coding sequence is TGTGCCAGCAGTTCTCCGGGACAGGGGGGATCCTACGAGCAGTACTTC.

This clonotype has at least ten counts. This chain joins TRBV6-5 and TRBJ1-2; possibly TRBD1 for D (6 bases). This CDR3 comprises 12 residues. V was clipped by 5 bases and J by 8 bases, with 12 bases between them. CDR1 and CDR2 from the germline V gene are MNHEY and SVGAGI. This chain's CDR3 is CASSLRGKGYTF. As DNA, the CDR3 is TGTGCCAGCAGTCTGAGGGGGAAGGGCTACACCTTC.

This sequence joins TRBV6-1 and TRBJ1-1; 10 bases line up with TRBD1. Germline CDR1 MNHNS, CDR2 SASEGT. The CDR3 is 16 residues long. V gave up 6 bases and J gave up 1 base; unmatched junction bases: 8. CDR3 coding DNA: TGTGCCAGCAGCGACTACCGGGACAGGGGGAACACTGAAGCTTTCTTT. Its protein is CASSDYRDRGNTEAFF.

This clonotype was recorded at least ten times. For the CDR3, the DNA is TGTGCCAGCAGTTACTCGGGGACAGTTGGGGATGGCTACACCTTC. Translated: CASSYSGTVGDGYTF. This chain joins TRBV6-5 and TRBJ1-2, with 7 bases identical to TRBD1. This CDR3 is built from 15 residues. V gave up 0 bases and J gave up 6 bases; unmatched junction bases: 7. Germline V gene data show CDR1 as MNHEY and CDR2 as SVGAGI.

This clonotype has just a few counts. The rearrangement joins TRBV7-8 to TRBJ2-7; no clear D gene. The length of the CDR3 is 15 residues. Trimming cost V 1 base and J 3 bases, with 13 bases left between them. Germline V gives CDR1 SGHVS, CDR2 FQNEAQ. CDR3 nucleotides: TGTGCCAGCAGCTTAGTGTCAGCTTCAAGCTACGAGCAGTACTTC. This codes for CASSLVSASSYEQYF.

In its sample, this clonotype was seen many times. J is TRBJ2-1 and V is TRBV7-2; 15 bases match TRBD2. Per the germline V gene, CDR1 is SGHTA and CDR2 is FQGNSA. This CDR3 spans 15 amino acids. The V segment lost 5 bases and the J segment 7 bases; nucleotides outside the gene matches: 3. The CDR3 DNA reads TGTGCCAGCAGCCCGGGACTAGCGGGGGGAAATGAGCAGTTCTTC. Translation gives CASSPGLAGGNEQFF. Full variable domain (outside the CDR3, taken from reference TRBV7-2 and TRBJ2-1): GAGVSQSPSNKVTEKGKDVELRCDPISGHTALYWYRQSLGQGLEFLIYFQGNSAPDKSGLPSDRFSAERTGGSVSTLTIQRTQQEDSAVYLCASSPGLAGGNEQFFGPGTRLTVL.

This clonotype was counted many times. V is TRBV3-1 and J is TRBJ2-3; 7 nucleotides line up with TRBD1. The germline V gene has CDR1 LGHDT and CDR2 YNNKEL (reference sequence). This CDR3 is 17 amino acids long. J was trimmed by 4 bases and V by 2 bases; bases with no gene match: 12. The CDR3 nucleotides are TGTGCCAGCAGCCAACCAATCCTGGACAGGCCGGCAGATACGCAGTATTTT. Amino acid sequence: CASSQPILDRPADTQYF.

This clonotype was detected ten times or more. The chain joins TRBV12-3 or TRBV12-4 to TRBJ1-4; 11 bases fit TRBD1. This CDR3 is 17 amino acids long. V shed 6 bases, J shed 7 bases, and the junction held 13 bases outside the gene matches. The CDR3 DNA reads TGTGCCAGCAGGCCCTCGGGACAGGGGGTCGTCGGTGAAAAACTGTTTTTT. Residues: CASRPSGQGVVGEKLFF.

This clonotype was recorded many times. In DNA, the CDR3 is TGTGCCAGCAGTTTAGCGCAGCGACAGTACACCGGGGAGCTGTTTTTT. The encoded protein is CASSLAQRQYTGELFF. The gene calls are TRBV12-3 or TRBV12-4 and TRBJ2-2, with a possible D match to TRBD1 (5 bases). V was trimmed by 0 bases and J by 3 bases, leaving 11 bases between them. The CDR3 length is 16 residues.

This clonotype was seen at least ten times. V and J are TRBV20-1 and TRBJ2-3; D is undetermined. The germline V gene encodes CDR1 DFQATT and CDR2 SNEGSKA (reference sequence). The length of the CDR3 is 12 residues. Between the trimmed V and J ends, which lost 2 bases and 2 bases, there was a span of 5 bases. The CDR3 protein is CSARQATDTQYF. The CDR3 coding sequence is TGCAGTGCTAGACAGGCCACAGATACGCAGTATTTT.